The clone carrying this TCR beta chain was counted only a few times. PCR primers comprised 60 Vbeta and 13 Jbeta primers. Sequencing was performed with immunoSEQ multiplex PCR; in TCRdb, only in-frame clones are kept and a portion is missing. The table has about 150,000 clones, over 60% seen once; the top ten hold roughly 4.2%. The sample originates from a study of cytomegalovirus exposure and HLA in healthy donors. Between the trimmed V and J ends, which lost 4 bases and 2 bases, there was a span of 13 bases. The CDR3 sequence is 14 residues long. Germline CDR1 and CDR2: SGHDT and YYEEEE. The clonotype was recovered from a woman aged 40-49 years in good health and CMV-seronegative. The sample consisted of PBMCs. The chain carries TRBV5-6 and TRBJ2-7; D is perhaps TRBD1 (5 bases). CDR3 coding DNA: TGTGCCAGCAGCACCCGAGCAGGGACCTACGAGCAGTACTTC. The encoded protein is CASSTRAGTYEQYF. Looking up the rest from reference TRBV5-6 and TRBJ2-7 gives the full variable domain: DAGVTQSPTHLIKTRGQQVTLRCSPKSGHDTVSWYQQALGQGPQFIFQYYEEEERQRGNFPDRFSGHQFPNYSSELNVNALLLGDSALYLCASSTRAGTYEQYFGPGTRLTVT.